Included here is one T cell receptor beta chain sequence, with context. Its target is unknown. The trim removed 1 base at V and 3 bases at J, leaving 7 bases unmatched. Germline CDR1 is LGHNA and CDR2 is YNFKEQ. There are 18 residues in the CDR3. The data were taken from a study of cytomegalovirus exposure and HLA in healthy donors. General study points: The investigators catalogued some 160 TCR beta chains as cytomegalovirus-associated.

Primers for the PCR totalled 60 Vbeta and 13 Jbeta. TCRdb's table, derived via immunoSEQ multiplex PCR, lists solely in-frame clones and lacks some. This table holds 150,000 to 200,000 clones, about 70% found once. Sequencing used PBMCs. This TCR came from a woman in her twenties or thirties in good health and CMV-seronegative. This chain uses TRBV4-2 with TRBJ2-7, with 15 bases aligning to TRBD2. The CDR3 sequence: CASSQGTSGRGRFYEQYF. DNA of the CDR3: TGTGCCAGCAGCCAAGGGACTAGCGGGAGGGGCCGCTTCTACGAGCAGTACTTC.